This TCR beta chain derives from a study of OX40 agonist ivuxolimab in advanced cancers. In the study overall: All patients had ivuxolimab intravenously every 2 weeks at 0.01 to 10 mg/kg. General observations from the study: At 0.1 to 3.0 mg/kg, clonal expansion of CD4+ and CD8+ blood T cells had occurred by week 6.

Germline V CDR1 and CDR2: SGHDT, YYEEEE. Deletions cut 4 bases from V and 2 bases from J, with 10 bases between. The CDR3 is made up of 14 amino acids. Sequenced by immunoSEQ multiplex PCR; TCRdb stores in-frame clones only, minus some. The table shows about 48,000 clones, with 70% to 90% occurring only once. Systemic immunosuppression or autoimmune disease history was grounds to exclude patients. Cycle 7 day 1, cycle 4 day 1, and baseline were the timepoints at which blood was sampled. In the case of this clone: As yet, its antigen is unknown.

The material sequenced was CD4+ or CD8+ T cells sorted from blood, taken in a trial of the OX40 agonist ivuxolimab. The source of this sequence is an adult with an advanced solid tumor such as melanoma, head and neck, liver or kidney cancer. V and J are TRBV5-6 and TRBJ1-3; D unclear. In DNA form, the CDR3 reads TGTGCCAGCAGCATCGGGTCAGCTGGAAACACCATATATTTT. It yields the protein CASSIGSAGNTIYF.